This entry concerns a single T cell receptor beta chain. What it binds is unknown. Germline CDR1 is SGHVS and CDR2 is FNYEAQ. This CDR3 region has 14 residues. Trimming removed 4 bases from V and 3 bases from J, with 9 bases in between. The sample belongs to a study of long-term antiretroviral therapy in people with HIV. Whole-study context: When the earliest samples were collected, ART was typically delayed until CD4 counts fell. Study results and limitations: Specimen acquisition occurred between the mid-2000s and the late 2010s, potentially under older ART regimens.

A v3.0 immunoSEQ assay was performed at survey level. Assay: immunoSEQ multiplex PCR; the TCRdb copy retains only in-frame clones and omits some. The data show 35,000 to 45,000 clones, less than 90% seen once. Sequencing used unsorted PBMCs, obtained 1 year after starting antiretroviral therapy. This TCR came from a man aged 18 to 30 with HIV. This chain uses TRBV7-6 with TRBJ2-2; tentative D call: TRBD1 (6 bases). The CDR3 is CASSSGTYTGELFF. CDR3 in DNA: TGTGCCAGCAGCTCCGGGACATACACCGGGGAGCTGTTTTTT.